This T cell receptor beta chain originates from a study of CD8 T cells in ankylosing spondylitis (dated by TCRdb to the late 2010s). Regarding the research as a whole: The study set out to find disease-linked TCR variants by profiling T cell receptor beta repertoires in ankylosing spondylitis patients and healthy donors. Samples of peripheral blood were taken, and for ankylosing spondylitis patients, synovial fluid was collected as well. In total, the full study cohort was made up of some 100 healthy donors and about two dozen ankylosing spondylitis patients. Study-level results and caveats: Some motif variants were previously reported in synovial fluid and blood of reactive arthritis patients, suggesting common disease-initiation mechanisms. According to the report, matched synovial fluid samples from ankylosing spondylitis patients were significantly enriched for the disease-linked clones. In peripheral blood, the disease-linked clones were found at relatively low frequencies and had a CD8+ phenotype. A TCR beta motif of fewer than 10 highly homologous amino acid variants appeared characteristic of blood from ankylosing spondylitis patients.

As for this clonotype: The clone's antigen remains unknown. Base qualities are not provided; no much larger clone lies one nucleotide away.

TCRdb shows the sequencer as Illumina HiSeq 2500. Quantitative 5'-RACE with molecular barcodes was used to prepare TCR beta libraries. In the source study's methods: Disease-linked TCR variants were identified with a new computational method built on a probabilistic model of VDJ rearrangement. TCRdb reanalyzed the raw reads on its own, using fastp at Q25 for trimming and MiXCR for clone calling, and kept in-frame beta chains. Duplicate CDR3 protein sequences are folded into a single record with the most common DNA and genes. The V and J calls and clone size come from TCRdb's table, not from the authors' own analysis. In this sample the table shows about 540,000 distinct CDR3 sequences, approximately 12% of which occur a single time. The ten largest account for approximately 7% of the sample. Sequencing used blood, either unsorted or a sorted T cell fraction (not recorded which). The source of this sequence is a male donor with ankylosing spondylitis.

The sequenced DNA: TGTGCCAGCAGCCAAAATGGGGCAGGGGGCTCTGGGGCCAACGTCCTGACTTTC. Its product reads: CASSQNGAGGSGANVLTF. This chain joins TRBV4-2 to TRBJ2-6, and 7 bases in between align with TRBD1. The CDR1 and CDR2 encoded by the germline V gene are LGHNA and YNFKEQ. V lost 2 bases and J lost 0 bases, and the count of bases not matched to a germline gene is 7. Including cysteine and phenylalanine, the CDR3 has 18 amino acids. CDR3 DNA is the only sequence kept; it has 54 bases, read in frame from the first base.